This T cell receptor (beta chain) was sequenced for a study of OX40 agonist ivuxolimab in advanced cancers. Study-wide results and limits: Some nonresponders additionally presented with little normalized T-cell clonal expansion. The average count of expanded clones was higher among CD8+ T cells than among CD4+.

The germline gives CDR1 MNHEY, CDR2 SMNVEV (reference sequence). The CDR3 runs to 16 residues. The V segment lost 0 bases and the J segment 2 bases; nucleotides outside the gene matches: 6. Assay used: immunoSEQ multiplex PCR; TCRdb lists only in-frame clones, some missing. Of some 44,000 clones listed, about 86% are singletons. In regard to this clone: The target antigen is unknown.

At cycle 4 day 1, cycle 7 day 1, and baseline, blood was sampled. This clonotype was sampled from an adult with an advanced solid tumor such as melanoma, head and neck, liver or kidney cancer. The source was CD4+ or CD8+ T cells sorted from blood, collected in a trial of the OX40 agonist ivuxolimab. This chain links TRBV27 with TRBJ2-5; 7 nucleotides agree with TRBD1. The CDR3 sequence: CASSLSAPGQQETQYF. The CDR3 DNA follows: TGTGCCAGCAGTTTATCTGCCCCGGGACAGCAAGAGACCCAGTACTTC.